This T cell receptor beta chain was captured by sequencing in a study of T cell responses to AZD1222 COVID-19 vaccine. Notes on the study in general: Across spike, vaccine-associated CD4 TCRs were found, dominant at 160-218 and 743-854.

In its sample, this clone was seen once. Antigen unknown. The CDR3 consists of 16 residues. Germline loops: CDR1 MDHEN, CDR2 SYDVKM. The germline V and J ends were trimmed by 7 bases and 0 bases, with 15 bases remaining between them. Assay: immunoSEQ multiplex PCR; the TCRdb copy retains only in-frame clones and omits some. The table shows approximately 120,000 clones, with about nine tenths occurring only once. The receptor was derived from an adult in good health. The rearrangement uses TRBV28 and TRBJ2-2; TRBD1 is a possible D gene (7 bases). This specimen consisted of peripheral blood, obtained on day 0 of AZD1222 vaccination. In nucleotides, the CDR3 is TGTGCCAGCACCCCTGGCGGGACAGCGAACACCGGGGAGCTGTTTTTT. This codes for CASTPGGTANTGELFF.